Below are 15 T cell receptor beta chains sequenced from a single sample in a study of control samples from healthy donors and cancer patients. Generated by immunoSEQ multiplex PCR, the TCRdb table keeps only in-frame clones and is missing some. This sample has just over 80,000 clones, with approximately 89% found just once. The specimen sequenced was blood. The receptors shown here come from a man in his fifties in good health.

J is TRBJ1-4 and V is TRBV7-9, with D maybe TRBD1 (6 bases). Germline CDR1 SEHNR, CDR2 FQNEAQ (reference sequence). V lost 4 bases, J lost 3 bases, and 21 bases lay in between. The CDR3 runs 18 residues. Here the CDR3 reads CASSSGRGQGNANEKLFF. CDR3 bases: TGTGCCAGCAGCTCTGGCCGGGGGCAGGGTAACGCTAATGAAAAACTGTTTTTT.

This rearrangement joins TRBV7-9 to TRBJ1-4; 8 nucleotides line up with TRBD1. Trimming took 7 bases from V and 8 from J; bases not matched to a gene: 6. The CDR3 is 13 amino acids. Germline V gene lookup returns CDR1 SEHNR and CDR2 FQNEAQ (reference sequence). The CDR3 nucleotides are TGTGCCAGCAATTCCTACAGGGGGGAAAAACTGTTTTTT. This encodes CASNSYRGEKLFF.

V and J are TRBV6-2 or TRBV6-3 and TRBJ2-3, with TRBD2 matching 8 bases. V lost 5 bases, J lost 7 bases, and 8 bases stayed unmatched. CDR1 and CDR2 (germline): MNHEY, SVGEGT. The CDR3 runs to 14 residues. The CDR3 nucleotides are TGTGCCAGCAGTCTCGGGGGGGCCGCGAATACGCAGTATTTT. Protein: CASSLGGAANTQYF.

The genes are TRBV11-2 and TRBJ1-2; D uncertain. The CDR3 has 12 residues. Germline CDR1 is SGHAT and CDR2 is FQNNGV. The ends were cut back, 5 bases at V and 4 bases at J, with 8 bases in the middle. CDR3 sequence: CASSPSIYGYTF. CDR3 nucleotide sequence: TGTGCCAGCAGCCCGTCGATCTATGGCTACACCTTC.

This rearrangement joins TRBV7-8 to TRBJ2-3; D remains unclear. This CDR3 region has 13 residues. Germline V lookup: CDR1 SGHVS, CDR2 FQNEAQ. Trimming pared 1 base from V and 2 bases from J, leaving 4 bases between. The CDR3 DNA follows: TGTGCCAGCAGCTTAGACCCCACAGATACGCAGTATTTT. This encodes CASSLDPTDTQYF.

The chain uses TRBV5-6 and TRBJ2-7; D is possibly TRBD2 (6 bases). Trimming took off 4 bases at V and 2 bases at J, with 22 bases between the two ends. The germline gives CDR1 SGHDT, CDR2 YYEEEE. This CDR3 comprises 17 residues. CDR3 protein: CASSPSGVRTAAYEQYF. Here the CDR3 DNA reads TGTGCCAGCAGCCCTTCGGGGGTACGTACGGCCGCCTACGAGCAGTACTTC. Based on the CDR3 plus reference TRBV5-6 and TRBJ2-7, the full variable domain is DAGVTQSPTHLIKTRGQQVTLRCSPKSGHDTVSWYQQALGQGPQFIFQYYEEEERQRGNFPDRFSGHQFPNYSSELNVNALLLGDSALYLCASSPSGVRTAAYEQYFGPGTRLTVT.

The rearrangement joins TRBV14 to TRBJ2-7; TRBD1 matches 7 bases. V trimming: 4 bases; J trimming: 4 bases; junction bases outside the gene matches: 7. CDR1 and CDR2 (germline): SGHDN, FVKESK. This CDR3 spans 14 amino acids. The CDR3 region has the DNA TGTGCCAGCAGCCCGGGGACAGATTTATACGAGCAGTACTTC. This gives the protein CASSPGTDLYEQYF.

V and J are TRBV5-1 and TRBJ2-5; TRBD1 agrees at 7 bases. The ends lost 2 bases at V and 1 base at J; junction bases unmatched: 2. The germline CDR1 and CDR2 sequences are SGHRS and YFSETQ. The CDR3 contains 14 residues. The CDR3 DNA reads TGCGCCAGCAGCTTCGACAGGGTCCAAGAGACCCAGTACTTC. Protein: CASSFDRVQETQYF.

This rearrangement joins TRBV14 to TRBJ2-1, with 8 nucleotides matching TRBD1. Unmatched junction bases numbered 5, after V lost 4 bases and J lost 0 bases. CDR3 length equals 16 residues. Germline loops: CDR1 SGHDN, CDR2 FVKESK. The CDR3 DNA is TGTGCCAGCAGCCTTATCAGGGGGCCCTCCTACAATGAGCAGTTCTTC. It specifies CASSLIRGPSYNEQFF. Full variable domain (missing parts from reference TRBV14 and TRBJ2-1): EAGVTQFPSHSVIEKGQTVTLRCDPISGHDNLYWYRRVMGKEIKFLLHFVKESKQDESGMPNNRFLAERTGGTYSTLKVQPAELEDSGVYFCASSLIRGPSYNEQFFGPGTRLTVL.

This clone was seen a handful of times. The rearrangement links TRBV10-2 to TRBJ2-7; tentatively, D is TRBD1 or TRBD2 (5 bases each). CDR3 length equals 14 residues. Germline CDR1 and CDR2: WSHSY and SAAADI. V was cut by 6 bases and J by 6 bases, with 18 bases left in between. The CDR3 loop reads CASSSPGATGEQYF. In nucleotides, the CDR3 is TGCGCCAGCAGCTCCCCCGGGGCGACCGGCGAGCAGTACTTC.

This CDR3 is CASSARTGGGNTIYF. In DNA form, the CDR3 reads TGCGCCAGCAGCGCACGGACAGGGGGTGGAAACACCATATATTTT. The chain joins TRBV5-1 to TRBJ1-3; TRBD1 matches 10 bases. The CDR3 consists of 15 residues. Germline V gives CDR1 SGHRS, CDR2 YFSETQ. V shed 4 bases and J 3 bases; nucleotides not matched to a gene: 4.

The DNA for the CDR3 is TGTGCCAGCAGCCAGGGAAACACCATATATTTT. Translation: CASSQGNTIYF. The rearrangement uses TRBV9 and TRBJ1-3, with no clear D. CDR1 and CDR2 from the germline V gene are SGDLS and YYNGEE. The CDR3 totals 11 residues. With 4 bases removed from V and 4 bases from J, the gap between germline ends came to 3 bases.

This clone has just a few counts. The rearrangement joins TRBV10-1 to TRBJ2-7; D call uncertain. The CDR3 is made up of 14 amino acids. Trimming left V 2 bases short and J 7 bases short, with 15 bases between. Germline values: CDR1 WNHNN, CDR2 SYGVQD (reference sequence). CDR3 DNA: TGCGCCAGCAGTGAGCCCCTCTCCCTGCCGGAGCAGTACTTC. Protein sequence: CASSEPLSLPEQYF.

The rearrangement joins TRBV10-3 to TRBJ2-3; 8 positions match TRBD2. Losses at the gene ends were 9 bases for V and 2 bases for J; bases not matched to a gene: 7. Germline CDR1 and CDR2: ENHRY and SYGVKD. The CDR3 totals 14 residues. The CDR3 loop is CAMSAGGTTDTQYF. The CDR3 region has the DNA TGTGCCATGTCCGCGGGGGGCACCACAGATACGCAGTATTTT.

V is TRBV6-5 and J is TRBJ1-3, with no clear D. Trimming removed 5 bases at V and 1 base at J, with 6 bases between. This CDR3 has 13 amino acids. Germline V gene lookup returns CDR1 MNHEY and CDR2 SVGAGI. DNA for the CDR3: TGTGCCAGCAGTACAGTGTCTGGAAACACCATATATTTT. Translating gives CASSTVSGNTIYF.